The 2 T cell receptor beta chains listed next were all sequenced from one sample in a study of response to subunit inactivated influenza vaccine (dated by TCRdb to the late 2010s). Libraries were constructed by RT-PCR. Instrument on record: Illumina HiSeq 2500. TCRdb took the public reads, trimmed them with fastp at Q25, ran MiXCR for clone calling and kept in-frame beta chains. Rows matching on CDR3 protein sequence are summarized as one entry with the most common DNA and genes. The sample table shows 450,000 to 600,000 distinct CDR3 sequences, and 16% are seen once. In total, the top ten clones hold over 2.5% of the sample. Sequences were derived from CD4+ T cells sorted from PBMCs, sampled roughly 24 months after vaccination. These TCRs come from a man aged 50 to 69 who received an inactivated influenza vaccine. Donor details come from another sample of the same person, matched by shared clones.

Only a few counts were recorded for this clonotype. The chain has TRBV5-6 and TRBJ1-5; 9 bases are a match to TRBD1. The ends lost 2 bases at V and 0 bases at J; junction bases unmatched: 6. Germline V gives CDR1 SGHDT, CDR2 YYEEEE. The CDR3 spans 17 residues. CDR3 sequence reads: CASSLWTGAYSNQPQHF. In DNA form, the CDR3 reads TGTGCCAGCAGCTTATGGACAGGGGCCTATAGCAATCAGCCCCAGCATTTT.

In this sample, this clonotype turned up a few times. CDR3 protein: CASSSRLASPDTQYF. The CDR3, as DNA: TGTGCCAGCAGTTCAAGACTAGCTAGTCCAGATACGCAGTATTTT. The chain carries TRBV6-5 and TRBJ2-3; 7 bases are a match to TRBD2. The J segment lost 4 bases and the V segment lost 4 bases, leaving 8 bases of the junction unmatched. The CDR3 consists of 15 residues. Germline values: CDR1 MNHEY, CDR2 SVGAGI.